A selection of T cell receptor beta chains follows, all from one sample in a study of blood T cell repertoires in COVID-19. Method: immunoSEQ multiplex PCR; TCRdb's copy keeps in-frame clones and lacks some. The top ten clones hold roughly two fifths of a sample with about 35,000 clones, roughly four fifths of them seen once. Sample: peripheral blood. These receptors all come from a man older than 75 with active or convalescent COVID-19. Both conserved end residues are part of each CDR3. The D gene is left open where the match is weak. Expanded clones get a size class; other rows say once, few or many, or leave the size out.

V: TRBV28; J: TRBJ1-4; D: -; size: -; DNA: TGTGCCAGCAGTCGTGGAGGTCCTAATGAAAAACTGTTTTTT; CDR3: CASSRGGPNEKLFF
V: TRBV29-1; J: TRBJ1-5; D: TRBD1; size: -; DNA: TGCAGCGTTGGTACAGGGGTTAGCAATCAGCCCCAGCATTTT; CDR3: CSVGTGVSNQPQHF
V: TRBV27; J: TRBJ1-2; D: TRBD1; size: -; DNA: TGTGCCAGCAGTTACCGGAGGGACAGGGTTGGATATGGCTACACCTTC; CDR3: CASSYRRDRVGYGYTF
V: TRBV19; J: TRBJ1-1; D: -; size: -; DNA: TGTGCCAGTAGTCCCGGGGAGAGGGAGGACACTGAAGCTTTCTTT; CDR3: CASSPGEREDTEAFF
V: TRBV11-2; J: TRBJ1-1; D: -; size: -; DNA: TGTGCCAGCAGCTTGAGACAGATTCCCATGAACACTGAAGCTTTCTTT; CDR3: CASSLRQIPMNTEAFF
V: TRBV27; J: TRBJ2-7; D: -; size: -; DNA: TGTGCCAGCAGCCCTAAGCCTACAGGGAACGGCGAGCAGTACTTC; CDR3: CASSPKPTGNGEQYF
V: TRBV6-6; J: TRBJ1-1; D: -; size: -; DNA: TGTGCCAGCAACATTGGGCAGTCTGAAGCTTTCTTT; CDR3: CASNIGQSEAFF
V: TRBV30; J: TRBJ2-7; D: -; size: -; DNA: TGTGCCGGTACACAGGGAGGGACGCACAAAACCTACGAGCAGTACTTC; CDR3: CAGTQGGTHKTYEQYF
V: TRBV6-5; J: TRBJ2-1; D: TRBD1; size: -; DNA: TGTGCCAGCAGAACGGGACAGGCGAACTACAATGAGCAGTTCTTC; CDR3: CASRTGQANYNEQFF
V: TRBV7-3; J: TRBJ1-3; D: -; size: -; DNA: TGTGCCAGCAGCCCCGACAGCTCTGGAAACACCATATATTTT; CDR3: CASSPDSSGNTIYF
V: TRBV30; J: TRBJ2-5; D: -; size: -; DNA: TGTGCCTGGTCAACCGGAGAGACCCAGTACTTC; CDR3: CAWSTGETQYF
V: TRBV5-1; J: TRBJ2-3; D: -; size: once; DNA: TGCGCCAGCAGCTTAGCTAGCGCGAGCACAGATACGCAGTATTTT; CDR3: CASSLASASTDTQYF
V: TRBV7-3; J: TRBJ2-3; D: -; size: -; DNA: TGTGCCAGCAGCTTAAACAGGGAAGATACGCAGTATTTT; CDR3: CASSLNREDTQYF
V: TRBV11-2; J: TRBJ2-3; D: -; size: -; DNA: TGTGCCAGCAGCTCTAGTGGAGAAGCGCAGTATTTT; CDR3: CASSSSGEAQYF
V: TRBV6-2/TRBV6-3; J: TRBJ1-5; D: -; size: -; DNA: TGTGCCAGCAGTACCCAGACACTGGCCCAGCATTTT; CDR3: CASSTQTLAQHF
V: TRBV10-3; J: TRBJ2-7; D: -; size: -; DNA: TGTGCCACGGAGGGCCCCTACGAGCAGTACTTC; CDR3: CATEGPYEQYF
V: TRBV29-1; J: TRBJ2-5; D: -; size: -; DNA: TGCAGCTGTACGGACTATGAAGAGACCCAGTACTTC; CDR3: CSCTDYEETQYF
V: TRBV2; J: TRBJ2-3; D: TRBD2; size: -; DNA: TGTGCCAGCAGGGCTAGGACTAGCGGGATGAGCACAGATACGCAGTATTTT; CDR3: CASRARTSGMSTDTQYF
V: TRBV11-2; J: TRBJ2-7; D: -; size: -; DNA: TGTGCCAGCAGCTTAGCCAGGGCCCCCTACGAGCAGTACTTC; CDR3: CASSLARAPYEQYF
V: TRBV5-1; J: TRBJ2-7; D: TRBD2; size: few; DNA: TGCGCCAGCAGGCTGCGGGACTACGGGGACTACGAGCAGTACTTC; CDR3: CASRLRDYGDYEQYF
V: TRBV28; J: TRBJ1-2; D: -; size: -; DNA: TGTGCCAGCAGTTTAGAGGCGGCTAACTATGGCTACACCTTC; CDR3: CASSLEAANYGYTF
V: TRBV19; J: TRBJ2-3; D: TRBD1; size: -; DNA: TGTGCCAGTAGTAAAACCGGGACAGGGAGCACAGATACGCAGTATTTT; CDR3: CASSKTGTGSTDTQYF
V: TRBV7-9; J: TRBJ2-1; D: TRBD2; size: once; DNA: TGTGCCAGCAGCCATTCTAGCGGGGCCTACAATGAGCAGTTCTTC; CDR3: CASSHSSGAYNEQFF
V: TRBV16; J: TRBJ2-7; D: -; size: once; DNA: TGTGCCAGCAGTATGGCGGGCGGGACGACCTACGAGCAGTACTTC; CDR3: CASSMAGGTTYEQYF
V: TRBV6-5; J: TRBJ1-5; D: -; size: -; DNA: TGTGCCAGCAGTTACGAGCGTACTCAGCCCCAGCATTTT; CDR3: CASSYERTQPQHF
V: TRBV9; J: TRBJ2-1; D: TRBD2; size: once; DNA: TGTGCCAGCAGCGTAGACCCCCGCGGGAGCTCCTACAATGAGCAGTTCTTC; CDR3: CASSVDPRGSSYNEQFF
V: TRBV5-1; J: TRBJ2-1; D: TRBD2; size: -; DNA: TGCGCCAGCAGCTCCTTTGGGGGAGGGAGCGGTAATGAGCAGTTCTTC; CDR3: CASSSFGGGSGNEQFF
V: TRBV19; J: TRBJ1-3; D: -; size: -; DNA: TGTGCCAGTAGTATAGGATCCCGGACAGCTGGAAACACCATATATTTT; CDR3: CASSIGSRTAGNTIYF
V: TRBV28; J: TRBJ1-4; D: -; size: -; DNA: TGTGCCAGCAGCCCTCCAGACAGAAATAATGAAAAACTGTTTTTT; CDR3: CASSPPDRNNEKLFF
V: TRBV7-9; J: TRBJ2-5; D: -; size: -; DNA: TGTGCCAGCAGCTTTGGGACGGGAGAGGGAGAGACCCAGTACTTC; CDR3: CASSFGTGEGETQYF
V: TRBV18; J: TRBJ2-2; D: -; size: -; DNA: TGTGCCAGCTCACCTTTCGACAGGACCGGGGAGCTGTTTTTT; CDR3: CASSPFDRTGELFF
V: TRBV21-1; J: TRBJ2-3; D: -; size: -; DNA: TGTGCCAGCAGCGAGGAACTAGCGACCACAGATACGCAGTATTTT; CDR3: CASSEELATTDTQYF
V: TRBV7-2; J: TRBJ1-5; D: TRBD1; size: -; DNA: TGTGCCAGCAGCCAACAGGGGGCAGGTCAGCCCCAGCATTTT; CDR3: CASSQQGAGQPQHF
V: TRBV10-1; J: TRBJ1-5; D: -; size: -; DNA: TGCGCCAGCAGTGAAGGGGTAAAACAGCCCCAGCATTTT; CDR3: CASSEGVKQPQHF
V: TRBV2; J: TRBJ1-2; D: -; size: -; DNA: TGTGCCAGCAGGGAGGGAGGGGAGCCCTATGGCTACACCTTC; CDR3: CASREGGEPYGYTF
V: TRBV24-1; J: TRBJ2-7; D: TRBD2; size: few; DNA: TGTGCCACCAGTGCCGGGGGGAAGGGCGAGCAGTACTTC; CDR3: CATSAGGKGEQYF
V: TRBV7-3; J: TRBJ2-2; D: TRBD2; size: -; DNA: TGTGCCAGCAGCTTAGCCCCCCCGAGACTAGCGGGACACACCGGGGAGCTGTTTTTT; CDR3: CASSLAPPRLAGHTGELFF
V: TRBV4-1; J: TRBJ1-3; D: TRBD1; size: few; DNA: TGCGCCAGCAGCCCTAACAGGGGAGAGGGGCTCTCTGGAAACACCATATATTTT; CDR3: CASSPNRGEGLSGNTIYF
V: TRBV19; J: TRBJ1-5; D: TRBD1; size: -; DNA: TGTGCCAGTAGTGCCCGGGACAGGGTAAATCAGCCCCAGCATTTT; CDR3: CASSARDRVNQPQHF
V: TRBV19; J: TRBJ1-1; D: -; size: few; DNA: TGTGCCAGTAGCCCTTCGGGACACCTGAACACTGAAGCTTTCTTT; CDR3: CASSPSGHLNTEAFF
V: TRBV30; J: TRBJ1-5; D: TRBD1; size: -; DNA: TGTGCCTGGAGCCCAGGGACAGGATATCAGCCCCAGCATTTT; CDR3: CAWSPGTGYQPQHF
V: TRBV7-2; J: TRBJ2-1; D: TRBD1; size: -; DNA: TGTGCCAGCAGCCCCCGGGACAGAAGAAACAATGAGCAGTTCTTC; CDR3: CASSPRDRRNNEQFF
V: TRBV18; J: TRBJ1-1; D: TRBD1; size: -; DNA: TGTGCCAGCTCACCTCCGGACAGGGTCACTGAAGCTTTCTTT; CDR3: CASSPPDRVTEAFF
V: TRBV12-3/TRBV12-4; J: TRBJ1-1; D: -; size: -; DNA: TGTGCCAGCAGTTTGTCCGTGAACACTGAAGCTTTCTTT; CDR3: CASSLSVNTEAFF
V: TRBV5-5; J: TRBJ1-4; D: -; size: -; DNA: TGTGCCAGCAGCTTGAATTGGGGCGATGAAAAACTGTTTTTT; CDR3: CASSLNWGDEKLFF
V: TRBV18; J: TRBJ2-1; D: TRBD2; size: -; DNA: TGTGCCAGCTCACCTCTGGAGCGGGAGGCTGAGCAGTTCTTC; CDR3: CASSPLEREAEQFF
V: TRBV19; J: TRBJ2-7; D: TRBD1; size: -; DNA: TGTGCCAGTAGTATAGGAGGGACAGGGATATACGAGCAGTACTTC; CDR3: CASSIGGTGIYEQYF
V: TRBV9; J: TRBJ2-5; D: TRBD1; size: -; DNA: TGTGCCAGCAGCCTCCGGACAGGGGGCCTGGAGACCCAGTACTTC; CDR3: CASSLRTGGLETQYF
V: TRBV7-9; J: TRBJ1-1; D: TRBD1; size: -; DNA: TGTGCCAGCAGCTTAGGAGGGAGGCAGGGGGCAACTGAAGCTTTCTTT; CDR3: CASSLGGRQGATEAFF
V: TRBV2; J: TRBJ1-4; D: TRBD1; size: -; DNA: TGTGCCAGCAGGAGGACGGGACAGCTTAATGAAAAACTGTTTTTT; CDR3: CASRRTGQLNEKLFF
V: TRBV7-9; J: TRBJ2-2; D: -; size: -; DNA: TGTGCCAGCACCCGTCTTTGGAGGAACACCGGGGAGCTGTTTTTT; CDR3: CASTRLWRNTGELFF